The rows below give T cell receptor beta chains drawn from one sample of a study of blood T cell repertoires in COVID-19. Produced via immunoSEQ multiplex PCR; TCRdb's table is partial and in-frame only. The sample yields a few hundred thousand clones, around 84% seen once. Sequenced: PBMCs or T cells enriched from blood (not recorded which). Source of these receptors: a man under 40 with acute COVID-19. Both conserved end residues are part of each CDR3. The D gene is left open where the match is weak. Not every row has a clone size; where given, it reads once, few, many or a size class.

CDR3 DNA: TGTGCCTGGAGTGTACGTCCAGGCGATCAGCCCCAGCATTTT; CDR3 protein: CAWSVRPGDQPQHF; D gene: NA; clone size: few; CDR3 length: 14; J gene: TRBJ1-5; V gene: TRBV30
CDR3 DNA: TGCGCCAGCACCCCGGGAGGGAATGAGCAGTTCTTC; CDR3 protein: CASTPGGNEQFF; D gene: TRBD2; clone size: NA; CDR3 length: 12; J gene: TRBJ2-1; V gene: TRBV5-1
CDR3 DNA: TGTGCCTGGACAGGGGCCGCCGGGGAGCTGTTTTTT; CDR3 protein: CAWTGAAGELFF; D gene: NA; clone size: NA; CDR3 length: 12; J gene: TRBJ2-2; V gene: TRBV30
CDR3 DNA: TGTGCCAGCAGTTTCCAGGCTTGGTATTCACCCCTCCACTTT; CDR3 protein: CASSFQAWYSPLHF; D gene: NA; clone size: few; CDR3 length: 14; J gene: TRBJ1-6; V gene: TRBV27
CDR3 DNA: TGTGCCAGCACTCCGGAGGGGGGGCAAGAGACCCAGTACTTC; CDR3 protein: CASTPEGGQETQYF; D gene: NA; clone size: NA; CDR3 length: 14; J gene: TRBJ2-5; V gene: TRBV6-5
CDR3 DNA: TGTGCCAGCAGCGTAGGAGTGGGCGGGACTGAAGCTTTCTTT; CDR3 protein: CASSVGVGGTEAFF; D gene: NA; clone size: NA; CDR3 length: 14; J gene: TRBJ1-1; V gene: TRBV9
CDR3 DNA: TGTGCCAGCAGCGTCGGGCGGGGCAGCAATCAGCCCCAGCATTTT; CDR3 protein: CASSVGRGSNQPQHF; D gene: NA; clone size: NA; CDR3 length: 15; J gene: TRBJ1-5; V gene: TRBV2
CDR3 DNA: TGTGCCAGCAGCCAAGATCTGGGGAGTCTTCCACCCCTCCACTTT; CDR3 protein: CASSQDLGSLPPLHF; D gene: NA; clone size: once; CDR3 length: 15; J gene: TRBJ1-6; V gene: TRBV3-1/TRBV3-2
CDR3 DNA: TGTGCCAGCAGTTACGACCGGGACAGGGTCTACGAGCAGTACTTC; CDR3 protein: CASSYDRDRVYEQYF; D gene: TRBD1; clone size: NA; CDR3 length: 15; J gene: TRBJ2-7; V gene: TRBV6-5
CDR3 DNA: TGCAGCGGAGGTGAGCATGAGCAGTTCTTC; CDR3 protein: CSGGEHEQFF; D gene: NA; clone size: NA; CDR3 length: 10; J gene: TRBJ2-1; V gene: TRBV29-1
CDR3 DNA: TGTGCCAGCAGTGACGTACTAGCGGAATCAGATACGCAGTATTTT; CDR3 protein: CASSDVLAESDTQYF; D gene: TRBD2; clone size: NA; CDR3 length: 15; J gene: TRBJ2-3; V gene: TRBV6-4
CDR3 DNA: TGTGCCAGCAACAGGGACGGTGGCTACACCTTC; CDR3 protein: CASNRDGGYTF; D gene: NA; clone size: few; CDR3 length: 11; J gene: TRBJ1-2; V gene: TRBV2